The 26 T cell receptor beta chains in this list originate from one sample, sequenced in a study of Tregs in tolerant kidney transplant recipients. Sequencing used immunoSEQ multiplex PCR; TCRdb keeps in-frame clones, though not all of them. The repertoire holds approximately 90,000 clones, with over 85% as singletons. Mixed chimerism was transient after nonmyeloablative marrow transplants from related graft donors. Material: CD4+ T cells from blood (PBMCs), obtained 12 months after the transplant. The receptors shown here come from a human patient who received a combined kidney and bone marrow transplant. T cells may partly derive from the graft donor.

This chain connects TRBV28 to TRBJ2-7; D might be TRBD1 (6 bases). V dropped 2 bases and J dropped 6 bases, with 14 bases sitting between them. Germline CDR1 MDHEN, CDR2 SYDVKM. The CDR3 consists of 14 residues. The CDR3 reads CASSLARTVGEQYF. DNA for the CDR3: TGTGCCAGCAGTTTAGCCCGGACAGTGGGCGAGCAGTACTTC.

The gene calls are TRBV5-1 and TRBJ2-1; D gene uncertain. The V and J ends lost 3 bases and 5 bases respectively, with 9 bases between them. The CDR3 is made up of 13 amino acids. Looked up from germline, CDR1 is SGHRS and CDR2 is YFSETQ. The CDR3 DNA sequence: TGCGCCAGCAGCTCGGCCCGGGACAATGAGCAGTTCTTC. This encodes CASSSARDNEQFF. The full variable domain, completed using reference TRBV5-1 and TRBJ2-1, is KAGVTQTPRYLIKTRGQQVTLSCSPISGHRSVSWYQQTPGQGLQFLFEYFSETQRNKGNFPGRFSGRQFSNSRSEMNVSTLELGDSALYLCASSSARDNEQFFGPGTRLTVL.

Turning to this clone: One end of the junction varies from germline; a read error may be responsible. This sequence joins TRBV19 and TRBJ1-4; D may be TRBD1 (5 bases). Germline V gives CDR1 LNHDA, CDR2 SQIVND (reference sequence). The CDR3 length is 13 residues. The CDR3: CASSIGHDEKLFF. The CDR3 DNA follows: TGTGCCAGTAGCATAGGACATGATGAAAAACTGTTTTTT.

J is TRBJ2-2 and V is TRBV7-2; D is possibly TRBD1 (6 bases). This CDR3 spans 13 amino acids. In germline, CDR1 is SGHTA, CDR2 FQGNSA. The V end lost 6 bases, the J end lost 5 bases, and 10 bases lay between the germline ends. The CDR3 protein is CASRLQGTGELFF. DNA for the CDR3: TGTGCCAGCAGGTTACAGGGAACCGGGGAGCTGTTTTTT.

This clone has a single count. The sample contains more than one DNA sequence encoding this CDR3. The chain carries TRBV6-1 and TRBJ1-6; 8 bases match TRBD1. Trimming removed 4 bases from V and 8 bases from J; junction bases left unmatched: 4. The V gene's germline CDR1 is MNHNS and CDR2 SASEGT. The CDR3 totals 14 residues. The DNA of the CDR3 is TGTGCCAGCAGTGCTAGGGGACAGGATTCACCCCTCCACTTT. Protein sequence: CASSARGQDSPLHF.

The chain links TRBV18 to TRBJ2-5; TRBD1 matches at 9 bases. With 3 bases clipped from V and 4 bases from J, the junction kept 12 bases outside the gene matches. The CDR3 spans 17 residues. From germline, CDR1 is KGHSH and CDR2 LQKENI. The CDR3 sequence: CASSPTLGTGSRETQYF. In nucleotides, the CDR3 is TGTGCCAGCTCACCCACCCTCGGGACAGGGAGTAGAGAGACCCAGTACTTC. Full variable domain (remainder filled in from reference TRBV18 and TRBJ2-5): NAGVMQNPRHLVRRRGQEARLRCSPMKGHSHVYWYRQLPEEGLKFMVYLQKENIIDESGMPKERFSAEFPKEGPSILRIQQVVRGDSAAYFCASSPTLGTGSRETQYFGPGTRLLVL.

This clone was found a few times. The chain uses TRBV7-2 and TRBJ2-3; 10 bases align to TRBD2. This CDR3 has 16 amino acids. Germline V gives CDR1 SGHTA, CDR2 FQGNSA. Unmatched junction bases numbered 14, after V lost 4 bases and J lost 10 bases. CDR3 DNA: TGTGCCAGCAGCTCCCTACCTCCTACTAGCGGGGTCTCGCAGTATTTT. Encoded protein: CASSSLPPTSGVSQYF.

V usage is TRBV10-3 and J usage is TRBJ2-7; a possible D gene is TRBD1 (6 bases). This CDR3 contains 15 residues. V lost 0 bases and J 7 bases, leaving 16 bases between the germline ends. Germline CDR1 is ENHRY and CDR2 is SYGVKD. The CDR3 coding sequence is TGTGCCATCAGTGAGTCTTTGGGACAATCGGGGGAGCAGTACTTC. Encoded protein: CAISESLGQSGEQYF.

This sequence joins TRBV6-1 and TRBJ2-1; D might be TRBD1 (5 bases). Germline CDR1 MNHNS, CDR2 SASEGT. Trimming cost V 10 bases and J 1 base, with 11 bases left between them. This CDR3 is 13 amino acids long. The CDR3 DNA is TGTGCCACCCAGACAGTATCCTACAATGAGCAGTTCTTC. Translating it yields CATQTVSYNEQFF.

The chain uses TRBV14 and TRBJ2-5; D remains ambiguous. The CDR3 loop spans 14 amino acids. Germline assignment: CDR1 SGHDN and CDR2 FVKESK. Trimming removed 1 base at V and 5 bases at J, with 11 bases between. The CDR3 sequence: CASSQGARSETQYF. The CDR3 DNA sequence: TGTGCCAGCAGCCAAGGGGCAAGATCGGAGACCCAGTACTTC.

Only one count was recorded for this clone. Here the CDR3 reads CASSLRRQGPSSYGYTF. The DNA for the CDR3 is TGCGCCAGCAGCCTCCGTCGACAGGGGCCTTCCTCATATGGCTACACCTTC. The genes are TRBV4-3 and TRBJ1-2; 8 bases map to TRBD1. Germline assignment: CDR1 LGHNA and CDR2 YSLEER. CDR3 length: 17 residues. V trimming: 4 bases; J trimming: 5 bases; junction bases outside the gene matches: 15.

This sequence joins TRBV2 and TRBJ1-2, with 10 bases aligning to TRBD1. The CDR3 is 14 residues long. The V segment lost 7 bases and the J segment 4 bases; nucleotides outside the gene matches: 6. Germline V gives CDR1 SNHLY, CDR2 FYNNEI. CDR3 protein: CASKWDRGSYGYTF. Here the CDR3 DNA reads TGTGCCAGCAAGTGGGACAGGGGCAGCTATGGCTACACCTTC.

The rearrangement links TRBV7-9 to TRBJ2-7; D unresolved. Germline assignment: CDR1 SEHNR and CDR2 FQNEAQ (reference sequence). V was shortened by 5 bases and J by 3 bases, with 5 bases between the two germline ends. The CDR3 length is 11 residues. CDR3 in DNA: TGTGCCAGCAGCCCGAGCTACGAGCAGTACTTC. Translated, it gives CASSPSYEQYF.

The chain joins TRBV27 to TRBJ2-4, with 7 bases lining up with TRBD2. Germline lookup yields CDR1 MNHEY and CDR2 SMNVEV (reference sequence). V shed 5 bases, J shed 0 bases, and the junction held 4 bases outside the gene matches. The CDR3 covers 15 residues. This CDR3 reads CASSPLAGAKNIQYF. The CDR3 DNA is TGTGCCAGCAGTCCCTTAGCGGGAGCCAAAAACATTCAGTACTTC.

The rearrangement links TRBV5-4 to TRBJ2-5; 9 nucleotides agree with TRBD2. Per the germline V gene, CDR1 is SGHNT and CDR2 is YYREEE (reference sequence). J lost 2 bases, V lost 4 bases, and 6 bases had no gene match. The CDR3 consists of 15 residues. The CDR3 DNA reads as TGTGCCAGCAGCCCCTGGACTAGCGCGCAAGAGACCCAGTACTTC. This translates into CASSPWTSAQETQYF. Full variable domain (remainder filled in from reference TRBV5-4 and TRBJ2-5): ETGVTQSPTHLIKTRGQQVTLRCSSQSGHNTVSWYQQALGQGPQFIFQYYREEENGRGNFPPRFSGLQFPNYSSELNVNALELDDSALYLCASSPWTSAQETQYFGPGTRLLVL.

V gene TRBV18 combines with J gene TRBJ2-1; TRBD1 matches 7 bases. Trimming took 7 bases from V and 7 from J; bases not matched to a gene: 10. The CDR3 consists of 14 residues. Germline-derived CDR1 and CDR2 are KGHSH and LQKENI. The CDR3 spells CASCPGTACNEQFF. The CDR3 coding sequence is TGTGCCAGCTGCCCCGGGACAGCCTGTAATGAGCAGTTCTTC. Based on the CDR3 plus reference TRBV18 and TRBJ2-1, the full variable domain is NAGVMQNPRHLVRRRGQEARLRCSPMKGHSHVYWYRQLPEEGLKFMVYLQKENIIDESGMPKERFSAEFPKEGPSILRIQQVVRGDSAAYFCASCPGTACNEQFFGPGTRLTVL.

Worth noting for this clone: This specimen includes other DNA sequences encoding the same CDR3. The chain uses TRBV30 and TRBJ1-6, with D tentatively TRBD1 (6 bases). This CDR3 has 15 amino acids. CDR1 is GTSNPN, CDR2 SVGIG, per germline (reference sequence). Trimming stripped 4 bases from V and 5 bases from J, with 15 bases between. CDR3 protein: CAWKLIRDNNSPLHF. The CDR3 nucleotides are TGTGCCTGGAAACTGATCCGGGACAATAATTCACCCCTCCACTTT.

This clone was observed once. The CDR3 here is CASSTGQGKDEQYF. CDR3 in DNA: TGCGCCAGCAGCACAGGACAGGGAAAGGACGAGCAGTACTTC. The chain couples TRBV5-1 to TRBJ2-7, with 8 nucleotides matching TRBD1. CDR1 is SGHRS and CDR2 is YFSETQ in the germline V gene. J gave up 5 bases and V 4 bases, and 8 bases lay outside the gene matches. There are 14 residues in the CDR3.

J is TRBJ2-2 and V is TRBV10-2, with D maybe TRBD2 (5 bases). The V gene's germline CDR1 is WSHSY and CDR2 SAAADI. The CDR3 covers 16 residues. Between the trimmed V and J ends, which lost 1 base and 7 bases, there was a span of 16 bases. The CDR3 DNA follows: TGCGCCAGCAGTGAGTTCCCGGGAAGTACTATCGGGGAGCTGTTTTTT. Its translation: CASSEFPGSTIGELFF.

The rearrangement links TRBV7-9 to TRBJ1-1; D is possibly TRBD1 (5 bases). The CDR3 is made up of 15 amino acids. V dropped 5 bases and J dropped 1 base, with 14 bases sitting between them. In germline, CDR1 is SEHNR, CDR2 FQNEAQ (reference sequence). CDR3 nucleotides: TGTGCCAGCAGCAAGGACATTGTTCCGAACACTGAAGCTTTCTTT. This gives the protein CASSKDIVPNTEAFF.

The CDR3 reads CASSLAGGRSDTEAFF. CDR3 nucleotide sequence: TGTGCCAGCTCACTTGCAGGGGGCCGGTCGGACACTGAAGCTTTCTTT. The rearrangement joins TRBV18 to TRBJ1-1; TRBD1 aligns across 8 bases. Germline CDR1 KGHSH, CDR2 LQKENI. The junction had 10 bases not matched to a gene; V was cut back by 4 bases and J by 3 bases. This CDR3 has 16 amino acids.

The chain employs TRBV30 and TRBJ1-3; D may be TRBD1 (6 bases). Germline V gene data show CDR1 as GTSNPN and CDR2 as SVGIG (reference sequence). The germline V and J ends were trimmed by 3 bases and 4 bases, with 16 bases remaining between them. This CDR3 is built from 15 residues. CDR3: CAWRLFGGAGNTIYF. The CDR3 bases are TGTGCCTGGAGGCTCTTTGGGGGCGCCGGAAACACCATATATTTT.

The chain links TRBV28 to TRBJ1-2; 7 bases align to TRBD1. Germline values: CDR1 MDHEN, CDR2 SYDVKM. Unmatched junction bases numbered 6, after V lost 3 bases and J lost 2 bases. CDR3 length: 15 residues. The CDR3 sequence is CASSFTGAPNYGYTF. CDR3 DNA sequence: TGTGCCAGCAGTTTCACAGGGGCCCCCAACTATGGCTACACCTTC.

The CDR3 region is CSVVLRADTQYF. The CDR3 region has the DNA TGCAGCGTTGTATTACGGGCAGATACGCAGTATTTT. The chain carries TRBV29-1 and TRBJ2-3; D not certain. V lost 4 bases and J 4 bases, leaving 9 bases between the germline ends. CDR3 length: 12 amino acids. Germline-derived CDR1 and CDR2 are SQVTM and ANQGSEA.

V usage is TRBV7-9 and J usage is TRBJ2-3; maybe TRBD2 (6 bases). V was cut by 0 bases and J by 3 bases, with 10 bases left in between. The CDR3 runs to 15 residues. Germline values: CDR1 SEHNR, CDR2 FQNEAQ (reference sequence). The CDR3 sequence: CASSLARRETDTQYF. The DNA for the CDR3 is TGTGCCAGCAGCTTAGCTAGGCGGGAAACAGATACGCAGTATTTT. Full variable domain (rest looked up from reference TRBV7-9 and TRBJ2-3): DTGVSQNPRHKITKRGQNVTFRCDPISEHNRLYWYRQTLGQGPEFLTYFQNEAQLEKSRLLSDRFSAERPKGSFSTLEIQRTEQGDSAMYLCASSLARRETDTQYFGPGTRLTVL.

The V gene is TRBV12-5, the J gene TRBJ1-2, with a possible D match to TRBD1 (5 bases). The CDR3 loop spans 17 amino acids. V shed 1 base and J shed 4 bases, with 19 bases lying between them. In germline, CDR1 is LGHNT, CDR2 FRNRAP. In DNA form, the CDR3 reads TGTGCTAGTGGTTTGGGGGGGGATTCCAGGAACCTCTATGGCTACACCTTC. Translating it yields CASGLGGDSRNLYGYTF.